This entry is about one T cell receptor (beta chain). No antigen is known for it. V dropped 6 bases and J dropped 3; count of bases not matched to a gene: 8. Germline V CDR1 and CDR2: MNHEY, SMNVEV (reference sequence). This CDR3 is built from 15 residues. The protocol was immunoSEQ multiplex PCR, while the TCRdb copy is restricted to in-frame clones and leaves out a portion. The sample holds 92,000 or so clones, over 75% seen once. The data are from a study of T cell responses to AZD1222 COVID-19 vaccine. The study, taken as a whole, reports: The study reported that nearly half of spike-specific TCRs target unmutated variant regions. Without day 14 samples, only post-peak T cell repertoires were studied. Among the donors, most were white British and more were female, and clonal diversity was possibly underestimated.

The TCR sequence derives from an adult who received the AZD1222 COVID-19 vaccine. Sample: peripheral blood, taken 28 days after the second AZD1222 dose. The genes are TRBV27 and TRBJ1-2; 9 bases match TRBD1. The CDR3 protein is CASRLGGTGHYGYTF. The CDR3 coding sequence is TGTGCCAGCAGACTTGGGGGGACAGGGCACTATGGCTACACCTTC.